The 2 T cell receptor beta chains below come from one sample, sequenced in a study of CD8+CD57+ T cells in acquired aplastic anemia. The sequenced patients had an expansion of CD8+CD57+ cells seen by flow cytometry. Researchers used genomic DNA as the template to profile TCR beta VDJ and CDR3. MiXCR, run by TCRdb on the reads, gives a single entry per CDR3 protein. The data contain around 130,000 distinct CDR3 sequences, under 60% of them seen just once; the ten biggest clones take up around 27%. Material: sorted CD4+, CD8+, or CD8+CD57+ T cells (not recorded which) from PBMCs. All receptors come from a human donor with aplastic anemia.

This clonotype was found many times. This chain joins TRBV9 and TRBJ1-2, with 11 nucleotides matching TRBD1. This CDR3 is built from 12 residues. Losses at the gene ends were 7 bases for V and 6 bases for J; bases not matched to a gene: 2. Looked up from germline, CDR1 is SGDLS and CDR2 is YYNGEE. The CDR3 region is CASGDRGDGYTF. CDR3 coding DNA: TGTGCCAGCGGGGACAGGGGGGATGGCTACACCTTC.

In DNA form, the CDR3 reads TGTGCCAGCACCCAGGAAGCTAACTATGGCTACACCTTC. Encoded protein: CASTQEANYGYTF. The rearrangement links TRBV2 to TRBJ1-2; D is undetermined. The V end was cut by 7 bases, the J end by 0 bases, with 9 bases between. The CDR3 is 13 amino acids. Germline CDR1 is SNHLY and CDR2 is FYNNEI.